This T cell receptor (beta chain) came from a study of blood T cell repertoires in COVID-19. Patients from Seattle were sampled longitudinally, starting during active infection. Libraries were prepared by immunoSEQ multiplex PCR; TCRdb keeps only in-frame clonotypes and omits some of them. This table holds 250,000 to 300,000 clones, less than 90% found once. The CDR3 has 15 residues. V shed 7 bases and J shed 6 bases, with 16 bases lying between them. Germline V gene sequence: CDR1 MNHEY, CDR2 SMNVEV (reference sequence). The chain is built from TRBV27 and TRBJ1-6; D gene ambiguous. This clonotype was sampled from a young woman with COVID-19, enrolled during active disease. The sample taken for sequencing was peripheral blood. The CDR3 region is CASTSSTSRNSPLHF. The CDR3 DNA reads as TGTGCCAGCACCTCGTCTACTTCGCGTAATTCACCCCTCCACTTT.